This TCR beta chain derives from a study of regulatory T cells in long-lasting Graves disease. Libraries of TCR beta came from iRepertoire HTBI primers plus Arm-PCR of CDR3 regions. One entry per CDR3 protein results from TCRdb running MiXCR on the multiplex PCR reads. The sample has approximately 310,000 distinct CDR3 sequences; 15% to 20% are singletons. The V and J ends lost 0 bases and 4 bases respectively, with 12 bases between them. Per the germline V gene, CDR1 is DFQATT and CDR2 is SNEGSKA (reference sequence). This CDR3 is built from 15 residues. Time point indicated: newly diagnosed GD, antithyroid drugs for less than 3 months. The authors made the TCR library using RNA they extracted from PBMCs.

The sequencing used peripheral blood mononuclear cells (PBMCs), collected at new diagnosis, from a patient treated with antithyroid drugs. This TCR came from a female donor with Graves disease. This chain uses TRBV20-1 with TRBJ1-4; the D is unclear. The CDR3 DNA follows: TGCAGTGCTAGAGATCCCACAGCCCTTAATGAAAAACTGTTTTTT. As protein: CSARDPTALNEKLFF.